Only a few counts were recorded for the clone carrying this TCR beta chain. Its matching antigen is unknown. The source of the sample is a study of T cells after yellow fever vaccination. General study findings and limits: Clones that expanded after primary vaccination mostly reappeared after the booster (96% CD4, 88% CD8).

Each CDR3 protein gets one entry after TCRdb re-called the 5' RACE reads with MiXCR. The sample holds roughly 520,000 distinct CDR3 sequences, 21% seen once. The CDR3 contains 14 residues. Trimming pared 7 bases from V and 2 bases from J, leaving 15 bases between. CDR1 SEHNR and CDR2 FQNEAQ come from the germline V gene (reference sequence). Sequenced material: PBMCs, taken 21 days after the first yellow fever vaccination. This TCR derives from a man aged 18-30 years who received the YFV17D yellow fever vaccine. This chain connects TRBV7-9 to TRBJ2-7; no clear D gene. The CDR3 region has the DNA TGTGCCAGCATCCCTGGCACGGAGACCTACGAGCAGTACTTC. Translating gives CASIPGTETYEQYF.